These 21 T cell receptor beta chains were sequenced from one sample in a study of vaccination effects on CD4 cells after COVID-19. Antigens of these TCRs are unknown. This table comes from immunoSEQ multiplex PCR, and its TCRdb copy is limited to in-frame clones, with some not included. The sample yields 50,000 to 60,000 clones, about two thirds seen once. Peptide-pool stimulation followed by sequencing identified expanded antigen-specific CD4+ clonotypes in the ViraFEST assay. Cultured cells yielded isolated CD4+ T cells after around 9 days. Each vaccine recipient was nucleocapsid antibody negative and had no prior SARS-CoV-2 infection. The specimen was CD4+ T cells from PBMCs cultured with SARS-CoV-2 spike peptides, collected before COVID-19 vaccination. Receptors originate from a human donor who received a COVID-19 vaccine.

This clone was counted once. The V call is TRBV7-9, the J call TRBJ2-1, with 7 bases aligning to TRBD2. The J segment lost 6 bases and the V segment lost 4 bases, leaving 9 bases of the junction unmatched. The germline gives CDR1 SEHNR, CDR2 FQNEAQ (reference sequence). The CDR3 loop spans 15 amino acids. The CDR3 region has the DNA TGTGCCAGCAGCTCCACGGGGGGTAGTGTCAATGAGCAGTTCTTC. It yields the protein CASSSTGGSVNEQFF.

CDR3 DNA sequence: TGTGCCAGCAGTGGGTATTCCAAACTCATCTTAGAAAAACTGTTTTTT. It encodes CASSGYSKLILEKLFF. The V and J genes are TRBV2 and TRBJ1-4; D remains ambiguous. Germline CDR1 is SNHLY and CDR2 is FYNNEI. V lost 4 bases to trimming and J lost 8 bases, with 20 bases between them. The CDR3 is 16 residues long.

The chain links TRBV7-2 to TRBJ2-7, with D maybe TRBD1 (6 bases). Germline V CDR1 and CDR2: SGHTA, FQGNSA. The CDR3 is 15 amino acids. Deletions cut 0 bases from V and 3 bases from J, with 12 bases between. The CDR3 region has the DNA TGTGCCAGCAGCTTAGCGGACAGTGGGAACTACGAGCAGTACTTC. Amino acids: CASSLADSGNYEQYF.

This chain connects TRBV5-5 to TRBJ1-1; D is possibly TRBD1 (5 bases). The germline V gene has CDR1 SGHKS and CDR2 YYEKEE (reference sequence). CDR3 length: 15 amino acids. V lost 0 bases and J lost 1, with 10 bases in between. CDR3: CASSLVRDSNTEAFF. In DNA form, the CDR3 reads TGTGCCAGCAGCTTGGTTCGGGACTCGAACACTGAAGCTTTCTTT.

The genes are TRBV7-9 and TRBJ2-1; TRBD2 agrees at 7 bases. The CDR3 contains 15 residues. The V and J ends lost 1 base and 3 bases, in that order; junction bases with no gene match: 3. CDR1 SEHNR and CDR2 FQNEAQ come from the germline V gene (reference sequence). CDR3 in DNA: TGTGCCAGCAGCTTAGAACGGGGGGTCTACAATGAGCAGTTCTTC. Translation gives CASSLERGVYNEQFF.

This clone has more than one count but fewer than ten. This chain connects TRBV7-2 to TRBJ1-5; no definite D call. CDR3 length: 14 amino acids. Trimming left V 5 bases short and J 4 bases short, with 12 bases between. The V gene's germline CDR1 is SGHTA and CDR2 FQGNSA. CDR3: CASSLNLGNQPQHF. CDR3 in DNA: TGTGCCAGCAGCCTCAATCTCGGAAATCAGCCCCAGCATTTT.

The chain combines TRBV20-1 with TRBJ2-1; no reliable D call. Germline assignment: CDR1 DFQATT and CDR2 SNEGSKA (reference sequence). This CDR3 has 10 residues. Trimming removed 2 bases at V and 8 bases at J, with 4 bases between. The CDR3 region is CSARKDEQFF. As DNA, the CDR3 is TGCAGTGCTAGAAAGGATGAGCAGTTCTTC.

The V gene is TRBV6-5, the J gene TRBJ2-5; D assignment may be TRBD1 or TRBD2 (5 bases each). Trimming took off 6 bases at V and 9 bases at J, with 14 bases between the two ends. Germline V gene sequence: CDR1 MNHEY, CDR2 SVGAGI. The CDR3 length is 12 residues. CDR3 nucleotides: TGTGCCAGCAGCCAGTACCGAGGGGCCCAGTACTTC. It is translated as CASSQYRGAQYF.

A few counts support this clone. The chain links TRBV23-1 to TRBJ1-4; possible D gene TRBD1, 5 bases. TRBV23-1 counts as an open reading frame of uncertain function. V lost 5 bases, J lost 0 bases, and 19 bases lay in between. The CDR3 extends over 18 amino acids. The CDR3 DNA reads as TGCGCCAGCAGTGACCTCGGGGGGGAGAAGTCAACTAATGAAAAACTGTTTTTT. It is translated as CASSDLGGEKSTNEKLFF.

The chain uses TRBV5-4 and TRBJ1-5, with D tentatively TRBD1 (6 bases). Germline loops: CDR1 SGHNT, CDR2 YYREEE (reference sequence). The CDR3 has 13 residues. V was pared by 3 bases and J by 8 bases, with 12 bases between. CDR3 DNA sequence: TGTGCCAGCAGCTCGGGGAGGGGGGAGCCCCAGCATTTT. Its protein is CASSSGRGEPQHF.

This clone was detected only a few times. This sequence joins TRBV30 and TRBJ1-2; D is undetermined. The CDR3 length is 13 residues. Germline CDR1 reads GTSNPN; CDR2 reads SVGIG (reference sequence). Trimming pared 2 bases from V and 8 bases from J, leaving 15 bases between. The chain's CDR3 is CAWSQARLGGYTF. CDR3 bases: TGTGCCTGGAGTCAAGCCCGCCTGGGAGGCTACACCTTC. The whole variable domain, remainder taken from reference TRBV30 and TRBJ1-2, is SQTIHQWPATLVQPVGSPLSLECTVEGTSNPNLYWYRQAAGRGLQLLFYSVGIGQISSEVPQNLSASRPQDRQFILSSKKLLLSDSGFYLCAWSQARLGGYTFGSGTRLTVV.

The gene calls are TRBV5-1 and TRBJ2-1; D possibly corresponds to TRBD2 (6 bases). Trimming cost V 0 bases and J 0 bases, with 10 bases left between them. This CDR3 has 16 amino acids. Germline CDR1 SGHRS, CDR2 YFSETQ. CDR3: CASSLVSGPSYNEQFF. In DNA form, the CDR3 reads TGCGCCAGCAGCTTGGTTAGCGGACCCTCCTACAATGAGCAGTTCTTC.

V is TRBV4-2 and J is TRBJ1-5; D might be TRBD1 (5 bases). V shed 4 bases and J shed 0 bases, with 10 bases lying between them. The CDR3 loop spans 15 amino acids. Per germline, CDR1 LGHNA and CDR2 YNFKEQ. CDR3 nucleotides: TGTGCCAGCAGCCGGGACGCTAGTAGCAATCAGCCCCAGCATTTT. Protein sequence: CASSRDASSNQPQHF.

This clone was seen just once. The chain combines TRBV5-6 with TRBJ1-1; D unclear. Germline-derived CDR1 and CDR2 are SGHDT and YYEEEE. The CDR3 is 13 amino acids. Trimming pared 1 base from V and 6 bases from J, leaving 10 bases between. CDR3 region: CASSLSGSAEAFF. The CDR3, as DNA: TGTGCCAGCAGCTTGTCCGGGAGCGCTGAAGCTTTCTTT.

J is TRBJ2-5 and V is TRBV2, with TRBD2 matching over 12 bases. With 6 bases clipped from V and 2 bases from J, the junction kept 10 bases outside the gene matches. The length of the CDR3 is 17 residues. CDR1 and CDR2 (germline): SNHLY, FYNNEI. The CDR3 region has the DNA TGTGCCAGCAGCCGGGAGAGGCTAGCGGGGGGGCAAGAGACCCAGTACTTC. Its protein is CASSRERLAGGQETQYF.

This clone was found once. The gene calls are TRBV7-9 and TRBJ1-2; D is uncertain. The V end lost 3 bases, the J end lost 6 bases, and 8 bases lay between the germline ends. The length of the CDR3 is 12 residues. Germline V gene lookup returns CDR1 SEHNR and CDR2 FQNEAQ (reference sequence). CDR3 DNA: TGTGCCAGCAGCTTCTACAGAGATGGCTACACCTTC. It translates to CASSFYRDGYTF. The whole variable domain, filled in from reference TRBV7-9 and TRBJ1-2, reads DTGVSQNPRHKITKRGQNVTFRCDPISEHNRLYWYRQTLGQGPEFLTYFQNEAQLEKSRLLSDRFSAERPKGSFSTLEIQRTEQGDSAMYLCASSFYRDGYTFGSGTRLTVV.

The chain uses TRBV7-2 and TRBJ2-7; D is possibly TRBD1 or TRBD2 (5 bases each). This CDR3 region has 15 residues. Trimming shortened V by 1 base and J by 7 bases, and 17 bases separated the two germline ends. The germline gives CDR1 SGHTA, CDR2 FQGNSA. The CDR3 reads CASSLDSGARREQYF. The CDR3 DNA reads as TGTGCCAGCAGCTTAGATTCCGGGGCCCGTAGGGAGCAGTACTTC.

DNA of the CDR3: TGTGCCAGTAGTTCAGCCCCGGGACAGGCCACGTATTTT. This sequence encodes CASSSAPGQATYF. The chain recombines TRBV19 with TRBJ2-3, with 8 bases matching TRBD1. Germline CDR1 is LNHDA and CDR2 is SQIVND (reference sequence). The junction had 12 bases not matched to a gene; V was cut back by 5 bases and J by 14 bases. The length of the CDR3 is 13 residues.

The chain carries TRBV3-1 (or the pseudogene TRBV3-2) and TRBJ1-3; D is undetermined. The CDR3 consists of 14 residues. V lost 3 bases, J lost 0 bases, and 6 bases lay in between. From germline, CDR1 is LGHDT and CDR2 YNNKEL (reference sequence). The CDR3 sequence is CASSHSDSGNTIYF. The CDR3 nucleotides read TGTGCCAGCAGCCACAGCGACTCTGGAAACACCATATATTTT.

The chain joins TRBV2 to TRBJ2-1, with a tentative D call TRBD2 (6 bases). Germline loops: CDR1 SNHLY, CDR2 FYNNEI. Trimming shortened V by 6 bases and J by 8 bases, and 14 bases separated the two germline ends. The CDR3 consists of 13 residues. The CDR3 coding sequence is TGTGCCAGCAGGTCCGGGACGGGAGATGAGCAGTTCTTC. It codes for CASRSGTGDEQFF.

The chain has TRBV29-1 and TRBJ1-1; D is ambiguous. The V gene lost 3 bases and the J gene lost 1 base, with 15 bases spanning the gap. Germline CDR1 SQVTM, CDR2 ANQGSEA. The CDR3 covers 15 residues. DNA of the CDR3: TGCAGCGTTGACATGCGTGCGCGGGGGAACACTGAAGCTTTCTTT. Translating gives CSVDMRARGNTEAFF.